These 4 T cell receptor beta chains share one sample of origin, sequenced in a study of T cell responses to AZD1222 COVID-19 vaccine. TCRdb's copy holds only in-frame clones and misses some; the assay was immunoSEQ multiplex PCR. This sample has 150,000 to 200,000 clones, with more than 85% found just once. The source material was peripheral blood, sampled 28 days after the second AZD1222 dose. These receptor sequences come from an adult who received the AZD1222 COVID-19 vaccine.

V usage is TRBV19 and J usage is TRBJ2-1; 9 positions agree with TRBD2. The CDR3 sequence is 15 residues long. The ends lost 2 bases at V and 5 bases at J; junction bases unmatched: 4. Germline CDR1 is LNHDA and CDR2 is SQIVND (reference sequence). The CDR3 region is CASSISGTSNNEQFF. The CDR3 DNA reads as TGTGCCAGTAGTATAAGCGGGACTAGCAACAATGAGCAGTTCTTC. The variable domain in full, with the rest retrieved from reference TRBV19 and TRBJ2-1, is DGGITQSPKYLFRKEGQNVTLSCEQNLNHDAMYWYRQDPGQGLRLIYYSQIVNDFQKGDIAEGYSVSREKKESFPLTVTSAQKNPTAFYLCASSISGTSNNEQFFGPGTRLTVL.

The rearrangement uses TRBV20-1 and TRBJ1-2; no definite D call. The CDR3 is 11 residues long. Trimming pared 2 bases from V and 3 bases from J, leaving 4 bases between. CDR1 and CDR2 (germline): DFQATT, SNEGSKA (reference sequence). The CDR3 sequence: CSARRDYGYTF. CDR3 bases: TGCAGTGCTAGAAGGGACTATGGCTACACCTTC.

This clone was observed once. The gene calls are TRBV14 and TRBJ1-1; TRBD1 agrees at 7 bases. The trim removed 9 bases at V and 5 bases at J, leaving 12 bases unmatched. Germline values: CDR1 SGHDN, CDR2 FVKESK. The CDR3 loop spans 14 amino acids. CDR3 DNA sequence: TGTGCCAGTAACGCATTACAGGGGCGAACTGAAGCTTTCTTT. Translating gives CASNALQGRTEAFF.

Concerning this clone: Other DNA sequences within the sample encode an identical CDR3. V and J are TRBV29-1 and TRBJ2-1; no firm D call. The V gene lost 3 bases and the J gene lost 2 bases, with 2 bases spanning the gap. The CDR3 covers 11 residues. Germline CDR1 is SQVTM and CDR2 is ANQGSEA. CDR3: CSVETYNEQFF. In DNA form, the CDR3 reads TGCAGCGTTGAGACCTACAATGAGCAGTTCTTC.